The 8 T cell receptor beta chains below were found in one sample sequenced in a study of post-analysis software for immune sequencing data. No antigen is known for these receptors. The TCR beta cDNA libraries carried unique molecular identifiers. From the PCR reads, TCRdb called clonotypes with MiXCR, one entry per CDR3 protein. This table has approximately 690,000 distinct CDR3 sequences, approximately 59% appearing once. The study's findings and limits: There were five TRBV segments more frequent in patients than controls, and TRBV5-6, TRBV5-1 and TRBV20-1 were among them.

The source material was blood. Source of these receptors: a girl aged 2-10 years with multiple sclerosis.

To note about this clonotype: At one end the junction does not follow the germline gene, possibly because of a read error. The V call is TRBV12-3 or TRBV12-4, the J call TRBJ2-3; D remains ambiguous. CDR3 size: 16 residues. DNA for the CDR3: TGTGCCAGCATCAACGGTGGGCCTACGAGCACGGATACGCAGTATTTT. Protein product: CASINGGPTSTDTQYF.

The chain combines TRBV7-9 with TRBJ2-2, with a tentative D call TRBD2 (5 bases). The CDR3 runs to 15 residues. The V end was cut by 2 bases, the J end by 11 bases, with 18 bases between. Germline V gene sequence: CDR1 SEHNR, CDR2 FQNEAQ (reference sequence). The CDR3 nucleotides are TGTGCCAGCAGCTTACCAAACCGCCTCGAGGGAGAGCTGTTTTTT. As protein: CASSLPNRLEGELFF.

This clonotype was picked up many times. For the CDR3, the DNA is TGTGCCAGCAGCCAAGATCCAGGGTCTCATGGCTACACCTTC. The encoded protein is CASSQDPGSHGYTF. The rearrangement joins TRBV3-1 to TRBJ1-2, with a tentative D call TRBD1 (5 bases). This CDR3 has 14 amino acids. V was clipped by 0 bases and J by 6 bases, with 11 bases between them. The germline V gene has CDR1 LGHDT and CDR2 YNNKEL (reference sequence).

V and J are TRBV14 and TRBJ2-1; 12 bases are shared with TRBD1. CDR3 length: 15 amino acids. Germline CDR1 reads SGHDN; CDR2 reads FVKESK. Trimming at V came to 4 bases and at J to 8 bases, leaving 6 bases not matched to a gene. As DNA, the CDR3 is TGTGCCAGCAGCCTGGGACAGGGGGCAGTCTATGAGCAGTTCTTC. As protein: CASSLGQGAVYEQFF.

V and J are TRBV7-9 and TRBJ1-1; weak D call: TRBD1 (5 bases). CDR1 is SEHNR, CDR2 FQNEAQ, per germline (reference sequence). The CDR3 consists of 15 residues. V was shortened by 1 base and J by 5 bases, with 14 bases between the two germline ends. The CDR3 DNA sequence: TGTGCCAGCAGCTTAGGGGGCGCGGATTCAACTGAAGCTTTCTTT. Translating gives CASSLGGADSTEAFF.

V gene TRBV7-9 combines with J gene TRBJ2-7; the D gene could be TRBD1 or TRBD2 (5 bases each). Trimming shortened V by 5 bases and J by 2 bases, and 16 bases separated the two germline ends. Germline CDR1 SEHNR, CDR2 FQNEAQ (reference sequence). This CDR3 region has 15 residues. The CDR3 loop is CASSLETERTYEQYF. The CDR3 nucleotides are TGTGCCAGCAGCCTAGAGACAGAGCGGACCTACGAGCAGTACTTC.

The rearrangement uses TRBV6-1 and TRBJ2-5; 10 bases match TRBD1. This CDR3 is built from 16 residues. Germline values: CDR1 MNHNS, CDR2 SASEGT. The trim removed 6 bases at V and 7 bases at J, leaving 14 bases unmatched. The CDR3 DNA follows: TGTGCCAGCAGGCCCCCCGGACAGGGGGGTTTGGGGACCCAGTACTTC. Encoded protein: CASRPPGQGGLGTQYF.

The genes are TRBV15 and TRBJ2-7, with D hard to call. The CDR3 length is 13 residues. With 1 base removed from V and 1 base from J, the gap between germline ends came to 5 bases. The germline V gene encodes CDR1 LNHNV and CDR2 YYDKDF (reference sequence). CDR3 DNA sequence: TGTGCCACCAGCAGAGCAAATTCCTACGAGCAGTACTTC. This gives the protein CATSRANSYEQYF.